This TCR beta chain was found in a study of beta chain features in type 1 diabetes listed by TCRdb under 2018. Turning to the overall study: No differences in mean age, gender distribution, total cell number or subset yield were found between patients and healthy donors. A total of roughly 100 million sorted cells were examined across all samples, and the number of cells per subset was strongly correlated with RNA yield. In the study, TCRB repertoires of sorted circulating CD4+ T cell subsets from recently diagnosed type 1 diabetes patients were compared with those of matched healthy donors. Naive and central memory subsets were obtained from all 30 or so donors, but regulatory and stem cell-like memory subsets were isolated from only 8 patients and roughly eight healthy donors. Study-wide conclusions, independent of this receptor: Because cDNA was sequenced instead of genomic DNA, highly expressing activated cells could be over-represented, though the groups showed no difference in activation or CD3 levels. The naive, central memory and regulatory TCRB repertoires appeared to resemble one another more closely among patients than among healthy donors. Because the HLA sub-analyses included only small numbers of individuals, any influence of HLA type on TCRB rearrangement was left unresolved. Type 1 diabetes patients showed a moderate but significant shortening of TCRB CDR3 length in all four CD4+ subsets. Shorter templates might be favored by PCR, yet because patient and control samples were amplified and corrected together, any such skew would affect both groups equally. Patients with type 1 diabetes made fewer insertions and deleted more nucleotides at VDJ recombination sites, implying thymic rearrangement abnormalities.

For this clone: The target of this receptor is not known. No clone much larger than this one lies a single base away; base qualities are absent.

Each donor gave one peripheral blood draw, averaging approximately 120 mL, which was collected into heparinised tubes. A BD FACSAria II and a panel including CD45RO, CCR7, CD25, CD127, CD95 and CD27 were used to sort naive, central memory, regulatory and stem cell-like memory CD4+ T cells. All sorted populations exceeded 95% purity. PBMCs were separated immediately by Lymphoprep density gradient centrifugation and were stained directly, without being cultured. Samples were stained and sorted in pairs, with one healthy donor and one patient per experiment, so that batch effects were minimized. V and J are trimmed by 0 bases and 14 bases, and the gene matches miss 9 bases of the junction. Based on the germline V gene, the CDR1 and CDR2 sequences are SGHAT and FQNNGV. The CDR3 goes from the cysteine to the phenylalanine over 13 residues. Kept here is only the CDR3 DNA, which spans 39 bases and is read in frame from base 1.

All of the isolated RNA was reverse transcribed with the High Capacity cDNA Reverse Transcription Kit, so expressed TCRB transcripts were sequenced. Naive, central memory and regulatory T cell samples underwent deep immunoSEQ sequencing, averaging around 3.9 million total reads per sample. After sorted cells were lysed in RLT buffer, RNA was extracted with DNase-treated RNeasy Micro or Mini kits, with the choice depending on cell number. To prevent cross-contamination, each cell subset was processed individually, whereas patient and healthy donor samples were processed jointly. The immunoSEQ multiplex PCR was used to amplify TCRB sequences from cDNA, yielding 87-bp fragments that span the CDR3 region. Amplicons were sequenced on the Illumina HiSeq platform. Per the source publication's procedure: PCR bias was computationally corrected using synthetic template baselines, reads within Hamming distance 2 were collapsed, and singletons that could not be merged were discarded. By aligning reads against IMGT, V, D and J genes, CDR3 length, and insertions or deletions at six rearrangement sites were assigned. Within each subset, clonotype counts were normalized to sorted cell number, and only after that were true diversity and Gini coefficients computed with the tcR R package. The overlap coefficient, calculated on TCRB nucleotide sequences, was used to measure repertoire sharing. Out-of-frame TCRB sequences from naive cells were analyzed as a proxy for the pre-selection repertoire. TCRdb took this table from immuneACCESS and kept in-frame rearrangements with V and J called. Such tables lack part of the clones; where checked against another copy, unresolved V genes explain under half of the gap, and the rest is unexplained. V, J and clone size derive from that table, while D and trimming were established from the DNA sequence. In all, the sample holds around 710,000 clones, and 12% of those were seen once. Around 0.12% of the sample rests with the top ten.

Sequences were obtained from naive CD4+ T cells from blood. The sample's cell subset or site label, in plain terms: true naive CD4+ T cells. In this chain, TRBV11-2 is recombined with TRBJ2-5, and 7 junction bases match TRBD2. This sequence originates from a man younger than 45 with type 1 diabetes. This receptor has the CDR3 CASSLDRARDYYF. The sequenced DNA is TGTGCCAGCAGCTTAGATCGGGCCCGGGACTACTACTTC.